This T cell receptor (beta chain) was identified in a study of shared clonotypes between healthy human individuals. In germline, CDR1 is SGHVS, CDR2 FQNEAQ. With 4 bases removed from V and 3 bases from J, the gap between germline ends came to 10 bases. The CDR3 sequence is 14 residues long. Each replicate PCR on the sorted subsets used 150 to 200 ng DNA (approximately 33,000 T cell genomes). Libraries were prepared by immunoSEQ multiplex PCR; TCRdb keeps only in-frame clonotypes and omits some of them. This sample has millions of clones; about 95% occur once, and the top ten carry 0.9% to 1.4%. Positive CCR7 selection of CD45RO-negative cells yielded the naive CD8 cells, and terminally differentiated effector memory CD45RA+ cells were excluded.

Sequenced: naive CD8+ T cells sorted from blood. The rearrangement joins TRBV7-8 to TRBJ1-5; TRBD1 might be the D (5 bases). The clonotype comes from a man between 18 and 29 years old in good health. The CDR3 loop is CASSSGPINQPQHF. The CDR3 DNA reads TGTGCCAGCAGCTCGGGGCCCATCAATCAGCCCCAGCATTTT.